These 13 T cell receptor beta chains were all obtained from the same sample, sequenced in a study of control samples from healthy donors and cancer patients. Repertoires were generated with immunoSEQ multiplex PCR, while TCRdb's copy carries only in-frame clones and drops some. The profile shows about 150,000 clones, 91% of them singletons. Sample: blood. These receptor sequences come from a woman aged 40-49 years in good health.

This clone was seen only a few times. The V gene is TRBV2, the J gene TRBJ1-2; no definite D call. Germline V gives CDR1 SNHLY, CDR2 FYNNEI. Trimming shortened V by 5 bases and J by 0 bases, and 10 bases separated the two germline ends. The CDR3 extends over 14 amino acids. This CDR3 reads CASSRPQTNYGYTF. The CDR3 DNA reads as TGTGCCAGCAGTCGGCCACAGACTAACTATGGCTACACCTTC.

In this sample, this clone turned up once. V gene TRBV5-1 combines with J gene TRBJ2-3; no definite D call. Germline CDR1 reads SGHRS; CDR2 reads YFSETQ. The CDR3 has 16 residues. V lost 4 bases, J lost 2 bases, and 17 bases lay in between. The CDR3 reads CASSNPDGVLTDTQYF. Here the CDR3 DNA reads TGCGCCAGCAGCAACCCCGATGGGGTGCTCACAGATACGCAGTATTTT.

The chain employs TRBV3-1 (or the pseudogene TRBV3-2) and TRBJ2-5, with D tentatively TRBD2 (7 bases). The CDR3 totals 19 residues. Germline CDR1 is LGHDT and CDR2 is YNNKEL (reference sequence). Trimming pared 1 base from V and 1 base from J, leaving 22 bases between. CDR3 residues: CASSQVFGVAGALQETQYF. The CDR3 coding sequence is TGTGCCAGCAGCCAAGTTTTCGGTGTCGCGGGGGCTCTCCAAGAGACCCAGTACTTC.

The CDR3 sequence: CASIQTGDQPQHF. In DNA, the CDR3 is TGTGCCAGCATTCAAACGGGGGATCAGCCCCAGCATTTT. This chain links TRBV6-5 with TRBJ1-5; tentatively, D is TRBD1 (5 bases). Germline CDR1 MNHEY, CDR2 SVGAGI. This CDR3 has 13 residues. V was pared by 7 bases and J by 5 bases, with 12 bases between.

The CDR3 here is CASSVGTGVKTQYF. The CDR3 coding sequence is TGTGCCAGCAGCGTAGGGACAGGGGTCAAGACCCAGTACTTC. This chain links TRBV9 with TRBJ2-5; 9 nucleotides align to TRBD1. Trimming took 0 bases from V and 6 from J; bases not matched to a gene: 3. This CDR3 has 14 amino acids. The germline V gene has CDR1 SGDLS and CDR2 YYNGEE.

This chain connects TRBV10-3 to TRBJ2-7; a possible D gene is TRBD2 (5 bases). Deletions cut 5 bases from V and 3 bases from J, with 8 bases between. This CDR3 comprises 12 residues. Germline-derived CDR1 and CDR2 are ENHRY and SYGVKD. In DNA form, the CDR3 reads TGTGCCATCAGTAGCGGCGACTACGAGCAGTACTTC. As protein: CAISSGDYEQYF.

The V call is TRBV11-3, the J call TRBJ2-2; 7 bases fit TRBD1. Looked up from germline, CDR1 is SGHNT and CDR2 is YENEEA. Germline trimming cut 1 base from V and 6 bases from J; bases unmatched to any gene: 5. There are 15 residues in the CDR3. CDR3 sequence (DNA): TGTGCCAGCAGCTTAGGGGGACAGTTAGCCGGGGAGCTGTTTTTT. Amino acid sequence: CASSLGGQLAGELFF.

J is TRBJ2-5 and V is TRBV4-1, with 7 positions matching TRBD2. CDR3 length: 15 residues. Germline values: CDR1 MGHRA, CDR2 YSYEKL. V gave up 8 bases and J gave up 2 bases; unmatched junction bases: 11. The CDR3 DNA sequence: TGCGCCAGCCCCAGGGAGCTCGGGGGGCAAGAGACCCAGTACTTC. Its translation is CASPRELGGQETQYF.

The J gene is TRBJ2-2, the V gene TRBV14; D might be TRBD1 or TRBD2, each matching 5 bases. Between the trimmed V and J ends, which lost 2 bases and 5 bases, there was a span of 15 bases. Per germline, CDR1 SGHDN and CDR2 FVKESK. CDR3 length equals 16 residues. The CDR3 nucleotides are TGTGCCAGCAGCCAATTTCAGCTGGGACGAACCGGGGAGCTGTTTTTT. This translates into CASSQFQLGRTGELFF. Full variable domain (rest looked up from reference TRBV14 and TRBJ2-2): EAGVTQFPSHSVIEKGQTVTLRCDPISGHDNLYWYRRVMGKEIKFLLHFVKESKQDESGMPNNRFLAERTGGTYSTLKVQPAELEDSGVYFCASSQFQLGRTGELFFGEGSRLTVL.

The V gene is TRBV19, the J gene TRBJ1-1; possible D gene TRBD1, 5 bases. From germline, CDR1 is LNHDA and CDR2 SQIVND (reference sequence). The CDR3 spans 16 residues. V was trimmed by 5 bases and J by 0 bases, leaving 16 bases between them. CDR3 bases: TGTGCCAGTAGTTCAGCAGGGTCGGTCGTGAACACTGAAGCTTTCTTT. Translation: CASSSAGSVVNTEAFF. Supplemented by reference TRBV19 and TRBJ1-1, the full variable domain reads DGGITQSPKYLFRKEGQNVTLSCEQNLNHDAMYWYRQDPGQGLRLIYYSQIVNDFQKGDIAEGYSVSREKKESFPLTVTSAQKNPTAFYLCASSSAGSVVNTEAFFGQGTRLTVV.

The chain uses TRBV3-1 (or the pseudogene TRBV3-2) and TRBJ2-3; the match to TRBD2 covers 10 bases. This CDR3 comprises 14 residues. After removal of 6 bases from V and 4 bases from J, the junction contained 4 bases not matched to a gene. Germline V gives CDR1 LGHDT, CDR2 YNNKEL (reference sequence). CDR3 nucleotide sequence: TGTGCCAGCAGTGAGCGGGGGGGGGCAGATACGCAGTATTTT. This sequence encodes CASSERGGADTQYF.

The gene calls are TRBV10-3 and TRBJ2-2, with D possibly matching TRBD2 (6 bases). The V gene lost 8 bases and the J gene lost 1 base, with 14 bases spanning the gap. Per the germline V gene, CDR1 is ENHRY and CDR2 is SYGVKD. The CDR3 totals 15 residues. CDR3 sequence: CAIGGTPMNTGELFF. CDR3 in DNA: TGTGCCATCGGGGGGACGCCGATGAACACCGGGGAGCTGTTTTTT.

The CDR3 nucleotides read TGTGCCAGTCGACTAGCGGGGGCAGATACGCAGTATTTT. The encoded protein is CASRLAGADTQYF. The chain joins TRBV19 to TRBJ2-3, with 12 bases lining up with TRBD2. The CDR3 covers 13 residues. The germline V gene has CDR1 LNHDA and CDR2 SQIVND (reference sequence). After removal of 8 bases from V and 4 bases from J, the junction contained 1 base not matched to a gene. The whole variable domain, filled in from reference TRBV19 and TRBJ2-3, reads DGGITQSPKYLFRKEGQNVTLSCEQNLNHDAMYWYRQDPGQGLRLIYYSQIVNDFQKGDIAEGYSVSREKKESFPLTVTSAQKNPTAFYLCASRLAGADTQYFGPGTRLTVL.